The rows below give T cell receptor beta chains drawn from one sample of a study of OX40 agonist ivuxolimab in advanced cancers. Sequenced by immunoSEQ multiplex PCR; TCRdb stores in-frame clones only, minus some. The table lists over 40,000 clones, around 80% of them singletons. Here the sequenced sample was CD4+ or CD8+ T cells sorted from blood, taken in a trial of the OX40 agonist ivuxolimab. Receptors were obtained from an adult with an advanced solid tumor such as melanoma, head and neck, liver or kidney cancer. The conserved cysteine and the conserved F or W are not part of the CDR3 here. D genes are given only for firm matches.

d_call: .; v_call: TRBV9; cdr3_aa: ASSSRTHNTGELF
d_call: .; v_call: TRBV29-1; cdr3_aa: SVRSWVDTEAF
d_call: .; v_call: TRBV7-3; cdr3_aa: ASSSYPGDTQY
d_call: TRBD2; v_call: TRBV5-1; cdr3_aa: ASRRTSGIYNEQF
d_call: TRBD1; v_call: TRBV5-1; cdr3_aa: ATYQGVTGPYGYT
d_call: .; v_call: TRBV10-2; cdr3_aa: ASSRDDYGYT
d_call: TRBD1; v_call: TRBV5-1; cdr3_aa: ASSAGQADNEQY
d_call: .; v_call: TRBV9; cdr3_aa: ASSVGVTSNQPQH
d_call: TRBD1; v_call: TRBV25-1; cdr3_aa: ASRPQGSWIEAF
d_call: TRBD1; v_call: TRBV7-9; cdr3_aa: ASSAYDKQGLQY
d_call: TRBD1; v_call: TRBV10-1; cdr3_aa: ASSRDRMPHEQY
d_call: .; v_call: TRBV18; cdr3_aa: ASSPVRSSGTGQPQH
d_call: .; v_call: TRBV19; cdr3_aa: ASSITGKTGNQPQH
d_call: .; v_call: TRBV11-2; cdr3_aa: ASSLGTSPAGGYT
d_call: TRBD1; v_call: TRBV13; cdr3_aa: ASSSRQGTNEKLF
d_call: .; v_call: TRBV6-1; cdr3_aa: AGGAGKEREQY
d_call: .; v_call: TRBV25-1; cdr3_aa: ASSDFGGDTEAF
d_call: .; v_call: TRBV5-1; cdr3_aa: ASSFEGTYEQY
d_call: .; v_call: TRBV5-6; cdr3_aa: ASSLDAGVYDYGYT
d_call: .; v_call: TRBV25-1; cdr3_aa: ASRDTGPGAF
d_call: .; v_call: TRBV9; cdr3_aa: ASTPDLSGAYNEQF
d_call: .; v_call: TRBV6-1; cdr3_aa: ASSESAAGSARQETQY
d_call: .; v_call: TRBV2; cdr3_aa: ASSERDIGGKLF
d_call: .; v_call: TRBV10-1; cdr3_aa: ASSNGISTGELF
d_call: .; v_call: TRBV13; cdr3_aa: ASSLKQGNTEAF
d_call: TRBD1; v_call: TRBV6-1; cdr3_aa: ASSEDRGKNIQY
d_call: .; v_call: TRBV7-2; cdr3_aa: ASSLVWGRETQY
d_call: .; v_call: TRBV19; cdr3_aa: ASSRTGRYAF
d_call: .; v_call: TRBV6-6; cdr3_aa: ASSTPDTEAF
d_call: .; v_call: TRBV6-5; cdr3_aa: ASTEYRNQPQH
d_call: TRBD1; v_call: TRBV6-5; cdr3_aa: ASSTDRGQETQY
d_call: .; v_call: TRBV9; cdr3_aa: ASSVGVGATDTQY
d_call: .; v_call: TRBV7-6; cdr3_aa: ASSLEGTDTQY
d_call: TRBD1; v_call: TRBV10-3; cdr3_aa: AISPRDRGDYEQY
d_call: TRBD1; v_call: TRBV4-1; cdr3_aa: ASSRVTGGRDTQY
d_call: .; v_call: TRBV21-1; cdr3_aa: ASSTPDTPAYGYT
d_call: TRBD1; v_call: TRBV7-9; cdr3_aa: ASSKDRGWETQY
d_call: .; v_call: TRBV28; cdr3_aa: ASSFVASQLEAF
d_call: .; v_call: TRBV19; cdr3_aa: ASNSLGDLNTEAF
d_call: .; v_call: TRBV10-3; cdr3_aa: AISGTNTYEQY
d_call: TRBD1; v_call: TRBV7-9; cdr3_aa: ASSLTGATLGPQH
d_call: TRBD1; v_call: TRBV19; cdr3_aa: ASRVAGQGNTIY
d_call: .; v_call: TRBV25-1; cdr3_aa: ASSGQPTSTDTQY